These T cell receptor beta chains were read from a single sample in a study of vaccination effects on CD4 cells after COVID-19. These receptors have no known antigen. TCRdb keeps only in-frame clones here, not all; method: immunoSEQ multiplex PCR. The top ten hold around 17% of the sample, which has about 25,000 clones, approximately 76% seen once. Material: CD4+ T cells from PBMCs cultured with SARS-CoV-2 spike peptides, obtained before COVID-19 vaccination. The receptors derive from a human donor who had a prior SARS-CoV-2 infection. CDR3s include the opening cysteine and the closing phenylalanine or tryptophan. A D gene is named only where the DNA matches it firmly. The size field is filled for only some rows; it gives once, few, many or a size class.

>TRBJ1-6|NA|few|TRBV21-1
CASYRGPHNSPLHF
TGTGCCAGCTACCGGGGACCCCATAATTCACCCCTCCACTTT
>TRBJ1-4|NA|NA|TRBV6-1
CASSEGGFIEKLFF
TGTGCCAGCAGTGAAGGGGGGTTCATTGAAAAACTGTTTTTT
>TRBJ2-3|TRBD1|NA|TRBV5-6
CASSLGQGDYTDTQYF
TGTGCCAGCAGCTTAGGGCAGGGGGATTACACAGATACGCAGTATTTT
>TRBJ2-3|NA|once|TRBV29-1
CSADLGTDTQYF
TGCAGCGCCGACCTAGGAACAGATACGCAGTATTTT
>TRBJ2-5|NA|NA|TRBV4-3
CASSQDGSSGQTQYF
TGCGCCAGCAGCCAAGATGGGAGTAGCGGCCAGACCCAGTACTTC
>TRBJ1-2|NA|NA|TRBV7-2
CASSQGLQPNYGYTF
TGTGCCAGCAGCCAAGGACTCCAGCCCAACTATGGCTACACCTTC
>TRBJ2-7|TRBD2|NA|TRBV5-1
CASSSGSTGEQYF
TGCGCCAGCAGTAGCGGGAGTACGGGTGAGCAGTACTTC
>TRBJ2-5|NA|NA|TRBV5-1
CASSPGLPGETQYF
TGCGCCAGCAGCCCGGGCCTCCCGGGCGAGACCCAGTACTTC
>TRBJ2-5|NA|NA|TRBV3-1/TRBV3-2
CASSPRKETQYF
TGTGCCAGCAGCCCCCGGAAGGAGACCCAGTACTTC
>TRBJ2-1|NA|NA|TRBV27
CASSLFSLYNEQFF
TGTGCCAGCAGTTTATTTTCCTTGTACAATGAGCAGTTCTTC
>TRBJ1-2|TRBD1|few|TRBV11-3
CASSTGAYGYTF
TGTGCCAGCAGCACAGGGGCGTATGGCTACACCTTC
>TRBJ1-4|NA|NA|TRBV5-4
CASSNRLGGNEKLFF
TGTGCCAGCAGCAACCGGCTCGGGGGGAATGAAAAACTGTTTTTT
>TRBJ2-5|NA|NA|TRBV12-3/TRBV12-4
CASSLVIVETQYF
TGTGCCAGCAGTTTAGTTATAGTGGAGACCCAGTACTTC
>TRBJ2-5|NA|NA|TRBV2
CASSGQTQETQYF
TGTGCCAGCAGTGGACAGACCCAAGAGACCCAGTACTTC
>TRBJ2-7|NA|NA|TRBV11-3
CASSSRFSSYEQYF
TGTGCCAGCAGCTCCAGGTTCAGCTCCTACGAGCAGTACTTC
>TRBJ2-3|NA|NA|TRBV14
CASSHVSTDTQYF
TGTGCCAGCAGCCATGTTTCTACAGATACGCAGTATTTT
>TRBJ1-1|NA|NA|TRBV5-5
CASSLAGVVTEAFF
TGTGCCAGCAGCTTGGCAGGGGTGGTCACTGAAGCTTTCTTT
>TRBJ2-1|TRBD2|NA|TRBV7-3
CASSLWDLRERGEQFF
TGTGCCAGCAGCTTATGGGATCTCCGGGAGCGGGGTGAGCAGTTCTTC
>TRBJ2-1|TRBD2|NA|TRBV7-9
CASSLAGREQSEQFF
TGTGCCAGCAGCTTAGCTGGGCGGGAGCAAAGTGAGCAGTTCTTC
>TRBJ2-5|TRBD2|NA|TRBV25-1
CASSGDLAGGETQYF
TGTGCCAGCAGTGGGGACCTAGCGGGAGGCGAGACCCAGTACTTC
>TRBJ2-3|NA|NA|TRBV6-5
CASGYRGLEDTQYF
TGTGCCAGCGGCTATCGGGGATTGGAGGATACGCAGTATTTT
>TRBJ2-1|NA|NA|TRBV6-2/TRBV6-3
CASSPLRTGNEQFF
TGTGCCAGCAGTCCGCTAAGGACGGGCAATGAGCAGTTCTTC
>TRBJ1-3|NA|few|TRBV19
CASSILPPGNTIYF
TGTGCCAGTAGTATTCTTCCGCCTGGAAACACCATATATTTT
>TRBJ2-7|NA|NA|TRBV5-1
CASSLQGGFYEQYF
TGCGCCAGCAGCTTGCAGGGCGGCTTCTACGAGCAGTACTTC
>TRBJ2-5|TRBD2|NA|TRBV29-1
CSVEAGGKETQYF
TGCAGCGTTGAAGCGGGAGGGAAAGAGACCCAGTACTTC
>TRBJ2-7|NA|NA|TRBV5-8
CASSLRGRAYEQYF
TGTGCCAGCAGCTTACGGGGTAGAGCCTACGAGCAGTACTTC
>TRBJ2-7|TRBD1|NA|TRBV27
CASSAPGQGIYEQYF
TGTGCCAGCAGTGCCCCGGGACAGGGGATCTACGAGCAGTACTTC
>TRBJ2-2|NA|NA|TRBV7-6
CASSLTWGGNTGELFF
TGTGCCAGCAGCCTGACATGGGGCGGGAACACCGGGGAGCTGTTTTTT
>TRBJ1-6|NA|NA|TRBV19
CASAGSYNSPLHF
TGTGCCAGCGCCGGCTCCTATAATTCACCCCTCCACTTT
>TRBJ1-1|NA|NA|TRBV6-5
CASSYGGKEAFF
TGTGCCAGCAGTTACGGGGGGAAAGAAGCTTTCTTT
>TRBJ2-7|TRBD1|NA|TRBV27
CASSLLGTGTGVPREQYF
TGTGCCAGCAGTTTGCTGGGTACCGGGACAGGGGTTCCTAGGGAGCAGTACTTC
>TRBJ1-4|NA|NA|TRBV18
CASSPSRAEGEKLFF
TGTGCCAGCTCACCAAGTAGGGCGGAAGGGGAAAAACTGTTTTTT
>TRBJ1-2|NA|NA|TRBV6-6
CATKTQGSNYGYTF
TGTGCCACCAAAACACAGGGTTCTAACTATGGCTACACCTTC
>TRBJ2-1|TRBD2|NA|TRBV7-3
CASSLTWTSGRAKDNEQFF
TGTGCCAGCAGCTTAACCTGGACTAGCGGGAGGGCTAAGGACAATGAGCAGTTCTTC
>TRBJ2-1|NA|once|TRBV27
CASSLHYRGSSYNEQFF
TGTGCCAGCAGTCTACATTATAGAGGAAGCTCCTACAATGAGCAGTTCTTC
>TRBJ1-4|TRBD1|NA|TRBV9
CASSADRGDGKLFF
TGTGCCAGCAGCGCGGACAGGGGGGATGGAAAACTGTTTTTT
>TRBJ1-2|TRBD1|NA|TRBV9
CASANRGYGYTF
TGTGCCAGCGCGAACAGGGGTTATGGCTACACCTTC
>TRBJ2-6|NA|NA|TRBV7-2
CASSLAGAAPGANVLTF
TGTGCCAGCAGCTTAGCAGGGGCTGCACCTGGGGCCAACGTCCTGACTTTC
>TRBJ2-5|NA|few|TRBV18
CASSPTHAKETQYF
TGTGCCAGCTCACCAACTCACGCAAAAGAGACCCAGTACTTC
>TRBJ2-7|TRBD2|NA|TRBV9
CASSETAAGPYEQYF
TGTGCCAGCAGCGAGACTGCAGCGGGACCCTACGAGCAGTACTTC
>TRBJ2-2|NA|NA|TRBV7-9
CASSFPGHTNTGELFF
TGTGCCAGCAGCTTCCCGGGACATACGAACACCGGGGAGCTGTTTTTT
>TRBJ2-5|TRBD2|NA|TRBV7-9
CASSPSERGNQETQYF
TGTGCCAGCAGCCCCAGCGAGCGGGGTAACCAAGAGACCCAGTACTTC
>TRBJ1-2|NA|few|TRBV29-1
CSVDRGYTF
TGCAGCGTTGATAGAGGCTACACCTTC
>TRBJ1-6|NA|NA|TRBV6-4
CASSAQVGSPLHF
TGTGCCAGCAGTGCACAAGTAGGATCACCCCTCCACTTT
>TRBJ2-3|NA|NA|TRBV7-2
CASSPPRRGTQYF
TGTGCCAGCAGCCCGCCCCGGCGGGGTACGCAGTATTTT
>TRBJ2-3|TRBD1|NA|TRBV7-3
CASSQTGFTDTQYF
TGTGCCAGCAGCCAGACAGGGTTCACAGATACGCAGTATTTT
>TRBJ2-1|NA|NA|TRBV11-3
CASSLGGNSYNEQFF
TGTGCCAGCAGCTTAGGGGGGAACTCCTACAATGAGCAGTTCTTC
>TRBJ1-6|TRBD1|NA|TRBV6-5
CASSRGQGESPLHF
TGTGCCAGCAGCAGGGGACAGGGGGAGTCACCCCTCCACTTT
>TRBJ1-1|TRBD1|NA|TRBV5-1
CASSRDRGPTEAFF
TGCGCCAGCAGCAGAGACAGGGGGCCCACTGAAGCTTTCTTT
>TRBJ2-3|NA|NA|TRBV4-1
CASSLPASTDTQYF
TGCGCCAGCAGCCTCCCCGCCAGCACAGATACGCAGTATTTT
>TRBJ1-4|TRBD1|NA|TRBV7-9
CASSLERGTGERNEKLFF
TGTGCCAGCAGCTTAGAGCGTGGGACAGGGGAACGAAATGAAAAACTGTTTTTT
>TRBJ2-1|NA|NA|TRBV7-9
CASSFLMPLGEQFF
TGTGCCAGCAGCTTTTTAATGCCCTTAGGTGAGCAGTTCTTC
>TRBJ1-3|NA|NA|TRBV3-1/TRBV3-2
CASSREIRGCWGNTIYF
TGTGCCAGCAGCCGGGAGATAAGGGGGTGTTGGGGAAACACCATATATTTT